Listed below are T cell receptor beta chains from one sample, sequenced in a study of T-cell reconstitution after alpha-beta-depleted transplantation in children. Each CDR3 protein is one row after TCRdb ran MiXCR on the PCR reads. Among approximately 590,000 distinct CDR3 sequences listed, about 10% were seen once. The sequences come from PBMCs from the stem cell graft donor, collected from the stem cell graft. The receptors were gathered from a human donor who donated a stem cell graft to a child with acute myeloid leukemia. Both conserved end residues are part of each CDR3. The D gene is left open where the match is weak.

j_call | d_call | v_call | cdr3_aa
TRBJ2-6 | - | TRBV7-3 | CASSLKPPLTPSGANVLTF
TRBJ1-1 | - | TRBV28 | CASSPRSYTEAFF
TRBJ2-7 | - | TRBV12-3/TRBV12-4 | CASSLALSGRGPYEQYF
TRBJ2-1 | - | TRBV24-1 | CATSPDSPYNEQFF
TRBJ2-1 | - | TRBV4-2 | CASSSGGLAQSDNNEQFF
TRBJ1-5 | TRBD1 | TRBV29-1 | CSPPVYRGSGSNQPQHF
TRBJ2-7 | - | TRBV10-3 | CAIGSVDEQYF
TRBJ2-1 | TRBD1 | TRBV12-5 | CASAYDREDNEQFF
TRBJ2-7 | - | TRBV5-1 | CASSTPGGEQYF
TRBJ2-7 | TRBD2 | TRBV28 | CASRPGLAGFRQYF
TRBJ2-7 | - | TRBV27 | CASSPGVGSPNEQYF
TRBJ2-2 | TRBD2 | TRBV5-1 | CASRLAGDAYTGELFF
TRBJ2-7 | - | TRBV7-8 | CASSLDRLSVEQYF
TRBJ2-7 | TRBD2 | TRBV6-5 | CASSLNSGRGAEQYF
TRBJ1-1 | - | TRBV6-2/TRBV6-3 | CASSHGTVNTEAFF
TRBJ2-3 | TRBD2 | TRBV11-2 | CASSSGTSGRYSDTQYF
TRBJ2-1 | TRBD2 | TRBV3-1 | CASSGTSGSSNEQFF
TRBJ2-5 | TRBD2 | TRBV12-3/TRBV12-4 | CASSSQAGGPETQYF
TRBJ1-3 | - | TRBV20-1 | CSARDLGGYSGNTIYF
TRBJ2-7 | TRBD1 | TRBV29-1 | CSVEGPHGQGHSYEQYF
TRBJ2-3 | - | TRBV12-3/TRBV12-4 | CATAGTDSTDTQYF
TRBJ1-5 | TRBD1 | TRBV12-3/TRBV12-4 | CASSPQSGTGVGQPQHF
TRBJ1-1 | - | TRBV5-1 | CASSLEGASNTEAFF
TRBJ2-7 | - | TRBV20-1 | CSASQPTEQYF
TRBJ2-5 | - | TRBV7-2 | CASSLASTGSRGETQYF
TRBJ2-5 | - | TRBV4-2 | CASSQDGSDQETQYF
TRBJ1-2 | - | TRBV3-1 | CASSQQGGGGSTYGYTF
TRBJ2-7 | - | TRBV7-9 | CASSPPTWPYEQYF
TRBJ2-2 | - | TRBV11-3 | CASSLVSGKDTGELFF